The 28 T cell receptor beta chains given below trace back to one sample, sequenced in a study of blood T cell repertoires in COVID-19. Profiling relied on immunoSEQ multiplex PCR, and the TCRdb table lists in-frame clones only, not all of them. Altogether 77,000 or so clones are present, approximately 85% being singletons, with the ten largest covering 4.5% to 5.5%. Input material: peripheral blood. Receptor source: a man older than 75 with acute or convalescent COVID-19.

In this sample, this clone turned up a few times. The V and J genes are TRBV14 and TRBJ2-7; D not certain. The V gene's germline CDR1 is SGHDN and CDR2 FVKESK. The ends were cut back, 1 base at V and 1 base at J, with 8 bases in the middle. CDR3 length: 14 residues. Here the CDR3 DNA reads TGTGCCAGCAGCCAAGCCTATCGTTCCTACGAGCAGTACTTC. Its protein is CASSQAYRSYEQYF.

V usage is TRBV6-5 and J usage is TRBJ1-5; maybe TRBD1 (6 bases). This CDR3 has 13 residues. From germline, CDR1 is MNHEY and CDR2 SVGAGI. The V and J ends lost 6 bases and 5 bases respectively, with 11 bases between them. The DNA of the CDR3 is TGTGCCAGCAGGACAGGACTCTATCAGCCCCAGCATTTT. It translates to CASRTGLYQPQHF.

A word on this clone: Its ends do not fully match the called genes, so a read error is possible. CDR3 sequence: CASSKQGFGHTF. In nucleotides, the CDR3 is TGTGCCAGCAGTAAACAGGGCTTTGGCCACACCTTC. The chain recombines TRBV28 with TRBJ1-2, with a possible D match to TRBD1 (6 bases). Germline CDR1 is MDHEN and CDR2 is SYDVKM. The CDR3 runs 12 residues.

This clone was seen just once. The V gene is TRBV7-9, the J gene TRBJ2-3; TRBD2 matches 11 bases. The CDR3 runs 15 residues. CDR1 and CDR2 (germline): SEHNR, FQNEAQ (reference sequence). J was trimmed by 3 bases and V by 6 bases; bases with no gene match: 5. The CDR3 loop reads CASRPASGRTDTQYF. The CDR3 DNA follows: TGTGCCAGCAGGCCTGCTAGCGGGAGGACAGATACGCAGTATTTT.

The V gene is TRBV6-2 or TRBV6-3, the J gene TRBJ1-2; D is unclear. In germline, CDR1 is MNHEY, CDR2 SVGEGT. The CDR3 is made up of 14 amino acids. The V end was cut by 2 bases, the J end by 4 bases, with 11 bases between. The CDR3 nucleotides read TGTGCCAGCAGTTACAGGGTGGAGGGCTATGGCTACACCTTC. It encodes CASSYRVEGYGYTF.

This clone has a single count. This chain uses TRBV5-1 with TRBJ2-7; D is perhaps TRBD1 (5 bases). The CDR3 totals 14 residues. The V and J ends lost 4 bases and 2 bases respectively, with 13 bases between them. The germline gives CDR1 SGHRS, CDR2 YFSETQ. The CDR3 spells CASSLTVSPYEQYF. DNA for the CDR3: TGCGCCAGCAGCCTGACAGTTAGCCCCTACGAGCAGTACTTC.

The chain uses TRBV15 and TRBJ1-4; D is ambiguous. V was pared by 6 bases and J by 5 bases, with 7 bases between. From germline, CDR1 is LNHNV and CDR2 YYDKDF (reference sequence). The CDR3 contains 12 residues. In nucleotides, the CDR3 is TGTGCCACCAGGGGGAGAAATGAAAAACTGTTTTTT. Translated: CATRGRNEKLFF.

The V call is TRBV28, the J call TRBJ2-7; 8 nucleotides line up with TRBD1. Trimming took 8 bases from V and 0 from J; bases not matched to a gene: 6. This CDR3 contains 14 residues. Germline CDR1 and CDR2: MDHEN and SYDVKM. The CDR3 loop reads CASGYDRGSYEQYF. The CDR3 bases are TGTGCCAGCGGATACGACAGGGGCTCCTACGAGCAGTACTTC.

The chain recombines TRBV24-1 with TRBJ2-1; 9 bases line up with TRBD2. Germline CDR1 KGHDR, CDR2 SFDVKD. The CDR3 extends over 15 amino acids. Trimming cost V 1 base and J 6 bases; bases outside gene matches: 3. DNA of the CDR3: TGTGCCACCAGTGATTTCGGCGGGGGGGCCAATGAGCAGTTCTTC. This gives the protein CATSDFGGGANEQFF.

This chain links TRBV18 with TRBJ1-4; 8 nucleotides line up with TRBD1. From germline, CDR1 is KGHSH and CDR2 LQKENI. The CDR3 is 14 residues long. The V gene end was trimmed by 3 bases and the J gene end by 10 bases; junction bases not matched to a gene: 7. The CDR3 DNA sequence: TGTGCCAGCTCACCCGGACAGGGACGGACAAAACTGTTTTTT. Translating gives CASSPGQGRTKLFF.

The chain links TRBV5-1 to TRBJ1-1, with TRBD1 identical over 9 bases. The V gene's germline CDR1 is SGHRS and CDR2 YFSETQ. The CDR3 is 16 amino acids. V trimming: 5 bases; J trimming: 2 bases; junction bases outside the gene matches: 10. The CDR3 region has the DNA TGCGCCAGCAGATGGAAGGGACAGGGAGTAAACACTGAAGCTTTCTTT. It specifies CASRWKGQGVNTEAFF. The full variable domain, completed using reference TRBV5-1 and TRBJ1-1, is KAGVTQTPRYLIKTRGQQVTLSCSPISGHRSVSWYQQTPGQGLQFLFEYFSETQRNKGNFPGRFSGRQFSNSRSEMNVSTLELGDSALYLCASRWKGQGVNTEAFFGQGTRLTVV.

This clone showed up just once. The chain couples TRBV24-1 to TRBJ2-3, with a tentative D call TRBD2 (5 bases). The CDR3 sequence is 14 residues long. Germline loops: CDR1 KGHDR, CDR2 SFDVKD. V gave up 5 bases and J gave up 0 bases, with 8 bases separating them. CDR3 loop: CATSVGLSTDTQYF. The CDR3 nucleotides are TGTGCCACCAGTGTCGGACTTAGCACAGATACGCAGTATTTT.

This chain joins TRBV11-2 and TRBJ2-3; the D gene is possibly TRBD2 (5 bases). The V gene's germline CDR1 is SGHAT and CDR2 FQNNGV. V lost 1 base, J lost 0 bases, and 8 bases lay in between. The CDR3 loop spans 15 amino acids. DNA for the CDR3: TGTGCCAGCAGCTTAGGGGCTAGCAGCACAGATACGCAGTATTTT. Translation: CASSLGASSTDTQYF. The complete variable domain, with remaining parts taken from reference TRBV11-2 and TRBJ2-3, reads EAGVAQSPRYKIIEKRQSVAFWCNPISGHATLYWYQQILGQGPKLLIQFQNNGVVDDSQLPKDRFSAERLKGVDSTLKIQPAKLEDSAVYLCASSLGASSTDTQYFGPGTRLTVL.

V usage is TRBV19 and J usage is TRBJ1-3, with TRBD1 identical over 11 bases. Germline V gene data show CDR1 as LNHDA and CDR2 as SQIVND (reference sequence). Losses at the gene ends were 5 bases for V and 7 bases for J; bases not matched to a gene: 7. This CDR3 spans 15 amino acids. The chain's CDR3 is CASSGQGAGRNTIYF. DNA of the CDR3: TGTGCCAGTAGTGGACAGGGGGCCGGAAGGAACACCATATATTTT.

The chain joins TRBV6-5 to TRBJ2-5; TRBD1 agrees at 7 bases. Trimming removed 0 bases from V and 1 base from J; junction bases left unmatched: 2. Looked up from germline, CDR1 is MNHEY and CDR2 is SVGAGI. The CDR3 loop spans 15 amino acids. CDR3 loop: CASSYSSGGQETQYF. CDR3 bases: TGTGCCAGCAGTTACTCCTCAGGGGGCCAAGAGACCCAGTACTTC.

V usage is TRBV27 and J usage is TRBJ2-7, with TRBD1 matching over 7 bases. Germline loops: CDR1 MNHEY, CDR2 SMNVEV (reference sequence). There are 13 residues in the CDR3. The V gene end was trimmed by 8 bases and the J gene end by 2 bases; junction bases not matched to a gene: 6. CDR3 DNA sequence: TGTGCCAGCGCGGCAGGGGGAACCTACGAGCAGTACTTC. Translated, it gives CASAAGGTYEQYF.

Here the CDR3 DNA reads TGTGCCAGCAGCATGGGACTAGCGGACACAGATACGCAGTATTTT. It translates to CASSMGLADTDTQYF. The chain joins TRBV5-4 to TRBJ2-3; 11 nucleotides align to TRBD2. V was clipped by 4 bases and J by 2 bases; unmatched bases: 3. In germline, CDR1 is SGHNT, CDR2 YYREEE (reference sequence). The CDR3 runs to 15 residues.

This clone was counted a few times. This chain uses TRBV7-2 with TRBJ2-7, with 11 bases matching TRBD2. Trimming cost V 4 bases and J 3 bases; bases outside gene matches: 5. The CDR3 runs 15 residues. Germline CDR1 SGHTA, CDR2 FQGNSA. The CDR3: CASSSAGTSGYEQYF. The CDR3 DNA reads as TGTGCCAGCAGCTCGGCCGGGACTAGCGGCTACGAGCAGTACTTC.

CDR3 protein: CATSRDHTSGLNEQFF. CDR3 coding DNA: TGTGCCACCAGCAGAGATCATACTAGCGGACTCAATGAGCAGTTCTTC. The chain has TRBV15 and TRBJ2-1, with 8 bases matching TRBD2. The CDR3 contains 16 residues. Losses at the gene ends were 0 bases for V and 6 bases for J; bases not matched to a gene: 7. The germline CDR1 and CDR2 sequences are LNHNV and YYDKDF (reference sequence).

This chain uses TRBV19 with TRBJ2-5; no reliable D call. The CDR3 has 13 amino acids. V lost 6 bases and J 5 bases, leaving 13 bases between the germline ends. Germline assignment: CDR1 LNHDA and CDR2 SQIVND (reference sequence). In DNA form, the CDR3 reads TGTGCCAGTAGCTCCACAGCTCGGGAGACCCAGTACTTC. It codes for CASSSTARETQYF.

This clone was observed a single time. This chain uses TRBV28 with TRBJ2-7; TRBD1 matches 12 bases. CDR1 is MDHEN and CDR2 is SYDVKM in the germline V gene. The V gene end was trimmed by 4 bases and the J gene end by 6 bases; junction bases not matched to a gene: 10. The CDR3 has 16 amino acids. Written as DNA, the CDR3 is TGTGCCAGCAGTTCCTATGTAGGGACAGGGGGCCCCGAGCAGTACTTC. This sequence encodes CASSSYVGTGGPEQYF.

The rearrangement uses TRBV10-3 and TRBJ2-3, with D unclear. The CDR3 has 15 amino acids. Germline CDR1 ENHRY, CDR2 SYGVKD. V lost 8 bases to trimming and J lost 0 bases, with 15 bases between them. CDR3 amino acids: CAILLLPTSTDTQYF. DNA of the CDR3: TGTGCCATCCTCCTCCTGCCTACTAGCACAGATACGCAGTATTTT.

This rearrangement joins TRBV13 to TRBJ2-5, with 7 positions matching TRBD1. Germline CDR1 reads PRHDT; CDR2 reads FYEKMQ (reference sequence). Germline trimming cut 5 bases from V and 2 bases from J; bases unmatched to any gene: 2. This CDR3 region has 13 residues. The CDR3 DNA follows: TGTGCCAGCAGCCAGACAGGGCAAGAGACCCAGTACTTC. Its protein is CASSQTGQETQYF.

The chain has TRBV4-3 and TRBJ2-7; TRBD1 matches at 7 bases. Germline CDR1 LGHNA, CDR2 YSLEER. The ends lost 4 bases at V and 3 bases at J; junction bases unmatched: 6. CDR3 length: 14 residues. The CDR3 nucleotides are TGCGCCAGCAGCCGGGGACAGCAAGACTACGAGCAGTACTTC. Its translation: CASSRGQQDYEQYF.

The chain uses TRBV19 and TRBJ1-2, with D possibly TRBD1 on 5 matching bases. CDR3 length: 14 residues. Germline V gene sequence: CDR1 LNHDA, CDR2 SQIVND (reference sequence). Trimming shortened V by 3 bases and J by 2 bases, and 10 bases separated the two germline ends. CDR3 nucleotide sequence: TGTGCCAGTAGTATGGGAACAGGCAACTATGGCTACACCTTC. Amino acids: CASSMGTGNYGYTF.

V is TRBV5-1 and J is TRBJ1-6; D might be TRBD1 (6 bases). Germline lookup yields CDR1 SGHRS and CDR2 YFSETQ. The germline V and J ends were trimmed by 5 bases and 4 bases, with 10 bases remaining between them. The CDR3 is 14 residues long. In DNA form, the CDR3 reads TGCGCCAGCAGGTGGGACAATTATAATTCACCCCTCCACTTT. This codes for CASRWDNYNSPLHF.

This clone was recorded only once. The chain couples TRBV5-1 to TRBJ2-5; a weak D match, TRBD2 (5 bases). Germline CDR1 SGHRS, CDR2 YFSETQ. V was pared by 5 bases and J by 2 bases, with 19 bases between. The CDR3 loop spans 16 amino acids. CDR3 in amino acids: CASSSGPVTRQETQYF. The CDR3 DNA reads as TGCGCCAGCAGTTCCGGGCCCGTTACTAGGCAAGAGACCCAGTACTTC.

This chain uses TRBV18 with TRBJ2-5, with D unclear. V was pared by 3 bases and J by 4 bases, with 9 bases between. From germline, CDR1 is KGHSH and CDR2 LQKENI. The length of the CDR3 is 13 residues. CDR3 coding DNA: TGTGCCAGCTCACCTCCCCTTTTAGAGACCCAGTACTTC. This translates into CASSPPLLETQYF.